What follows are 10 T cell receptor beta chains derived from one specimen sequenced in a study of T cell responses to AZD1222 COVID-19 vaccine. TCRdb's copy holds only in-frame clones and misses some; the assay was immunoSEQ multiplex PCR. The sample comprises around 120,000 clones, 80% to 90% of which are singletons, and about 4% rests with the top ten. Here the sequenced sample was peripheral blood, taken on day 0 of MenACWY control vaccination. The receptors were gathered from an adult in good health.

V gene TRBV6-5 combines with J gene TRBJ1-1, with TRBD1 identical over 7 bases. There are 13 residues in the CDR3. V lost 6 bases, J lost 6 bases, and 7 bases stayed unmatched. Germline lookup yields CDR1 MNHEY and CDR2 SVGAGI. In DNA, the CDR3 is TGTGCCAGCAGGACGACAGGGACTGCTGAAGCTTTCTTT. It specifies CASRTTGTAEAFF.

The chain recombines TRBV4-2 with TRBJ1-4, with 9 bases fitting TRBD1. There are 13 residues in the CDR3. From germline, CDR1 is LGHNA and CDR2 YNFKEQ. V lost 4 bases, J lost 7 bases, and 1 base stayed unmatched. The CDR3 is CASSRDRVEKLFF. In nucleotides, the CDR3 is TGTGCCAGCAGCCGGGACAGGGTTGAAAAACTGTTTTTT.

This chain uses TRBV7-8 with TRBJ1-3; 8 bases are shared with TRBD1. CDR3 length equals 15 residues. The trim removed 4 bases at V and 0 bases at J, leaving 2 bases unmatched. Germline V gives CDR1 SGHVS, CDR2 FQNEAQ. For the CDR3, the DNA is TGTGCCAGCAGCTGGACAGGGAACTCTGGAAACACCATATATTTT. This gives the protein CASSWTGNSGNTIYF. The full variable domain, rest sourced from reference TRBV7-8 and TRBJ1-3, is GAGVSQSPRYKVAKRGQDVALRCDPISGHVSLFWYQQALGQGPEFLTYFQNEAQLDKSGLPSDRFFAERPEGSVSTLKIQRTQQEDSAVYLCASSWTGNSGNTIYFGEGSWLTVV.

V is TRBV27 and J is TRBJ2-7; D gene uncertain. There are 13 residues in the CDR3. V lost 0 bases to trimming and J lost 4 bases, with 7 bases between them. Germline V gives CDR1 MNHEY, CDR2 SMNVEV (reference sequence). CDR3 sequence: CASSLSSRYEQYF. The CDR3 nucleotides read TGTGCCAGCAGTTTATCTTCCCGGTACGAGCAGTACTTC.

CDR3 sequence: CAWSVDRVGSPLHF. In DNA, the CDR3 is TGTGCCTGGAGTGTAGACCGAGTTGGATCACCCCTCCACTTT. The chain links TRBV30 to TRBJ1-6; D gene unclear. The CDR3 runs 14 residues. Trimming pared 0 bases from V and 10 bases from J, leaving 13 bases between. Germline-derived CDR1 and CDR2 are GTSNPN and SVGIG (reference sequence). The complete variable domain, with remaining parts taken from reference TRBV30 and TRBJ1-6, reads SQTIHQWPATLVQPVGSPLSLECTVEGTSNPNLYWYRQAAGRGLQLLFYSVGIGQISSEVPQNLSASRPQDRQFILSSKKLLLSDSGFYLCAWSVDRVGSPLHFGNGTRLTVT.

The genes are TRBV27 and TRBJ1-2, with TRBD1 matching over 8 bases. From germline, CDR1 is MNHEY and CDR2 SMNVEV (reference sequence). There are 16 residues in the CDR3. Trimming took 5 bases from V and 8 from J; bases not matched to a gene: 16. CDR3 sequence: CASSQAGQTGAEGYTF. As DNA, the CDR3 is TGTGCCAGCAGTCAAGCAGGTCAGACAGGGGCCGAGGGCTACACCTTC.

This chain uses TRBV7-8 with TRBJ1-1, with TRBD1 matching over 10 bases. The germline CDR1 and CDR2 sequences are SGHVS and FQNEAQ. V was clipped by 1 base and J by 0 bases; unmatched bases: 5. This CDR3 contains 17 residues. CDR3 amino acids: CASSLDPGQGLNTEAFF. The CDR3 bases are TGTGCCAGCAGCTTAGATCCGGGACAGGGGTTGAACACTGAAGCTTTCTTT.

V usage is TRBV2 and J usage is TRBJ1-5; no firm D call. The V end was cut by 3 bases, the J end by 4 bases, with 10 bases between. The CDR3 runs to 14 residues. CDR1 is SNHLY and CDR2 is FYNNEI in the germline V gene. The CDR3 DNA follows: TGTGCCAGCAGTGATTACGGGGTTAATCAGCCCCAGCATTTT. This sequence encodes CASSDYGVNQPQHF.

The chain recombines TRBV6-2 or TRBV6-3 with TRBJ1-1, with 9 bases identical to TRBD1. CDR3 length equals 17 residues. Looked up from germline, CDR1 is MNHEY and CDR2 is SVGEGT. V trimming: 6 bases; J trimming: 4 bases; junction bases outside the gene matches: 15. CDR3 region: CASSNRPGQGFLTEAFF. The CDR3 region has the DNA TGTGCCAGCAGCAACCGCCCGGGACAGGGATTTCTCACTGAAGCTTTCTTT.

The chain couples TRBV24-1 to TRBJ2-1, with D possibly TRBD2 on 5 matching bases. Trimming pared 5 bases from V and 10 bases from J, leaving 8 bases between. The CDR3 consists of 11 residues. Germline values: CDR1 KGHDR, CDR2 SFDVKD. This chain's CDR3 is CATSVSGEQFF. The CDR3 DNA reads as TGTGCCACCAGTGTTTCGGGGGAGCAGTTCTTC.